The entry that follows covers one T cell receptor beta chain sequence. The record originates from a study of blood T cell repertoires in COVID-19. Across the whole study: Material from acute and convalescent COVID-19 was sourced from the United States, Italy and Spain.

Under the authors' procedure: Cell counts per sample came from amplifying reference gene primers. TCRdb's copy holds only in-frame clones and misses some; the assay was immunoSEQ multiplex PCR. That table furnishes V, J and clone size, whereas the DNA furnished D and trimming. The sample yields around 260,000 clones, approximately 85% seen once. The sequence came from a human donor with COVID-19, enrolled during active disease. The donor label of this sample is uncertain. The sequencing input was peripheral blood.

The CDR3 sequence: CASSEESSYGYTF. In nucleotides, the CDR3 is TGTGCCAGCAGTGAAGAGTCCTCCTATGGCTACACCTTC. The V call is TRBV6-4, the J call TRBJ1-2, with unresolved D. From germline, CDR1 is MRHNA and CDR2 SNTAGT. This CDR3 comprises 13 residues. Trimming stripped 3 bases from V and 4 bases from J, with 9 bases between.